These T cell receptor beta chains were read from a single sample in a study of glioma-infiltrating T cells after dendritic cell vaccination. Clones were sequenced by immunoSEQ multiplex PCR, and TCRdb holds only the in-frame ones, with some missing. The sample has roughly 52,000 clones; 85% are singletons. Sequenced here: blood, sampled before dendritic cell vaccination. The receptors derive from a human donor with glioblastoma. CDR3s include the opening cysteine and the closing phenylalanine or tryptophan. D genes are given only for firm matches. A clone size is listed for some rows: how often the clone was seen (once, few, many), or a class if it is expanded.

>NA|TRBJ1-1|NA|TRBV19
TGTGCCAGTAGTATGGAGCTCCCCAGGGGTATTTTGGTAACTGAAGCTTTCTTT
CASSMELPRGILVTEAFF
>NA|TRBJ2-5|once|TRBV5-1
TGCGCCAGCAGCTCCGGGTCCGGGGAGACCCAGTACTTC
CASSSGSGETQYF
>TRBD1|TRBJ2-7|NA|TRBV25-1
TGTGCCAGCAGTGGGAGAGGGTTACAGGGGGCTAGGGAGCAGTACTTC
CASSGRGLQGAREQYF
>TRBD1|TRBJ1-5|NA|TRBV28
TGTGCCAGCAGTCCCGGGACAGTAAACAATCAGCCCCAGCATTTT
CASSPGTVNNQPQHF
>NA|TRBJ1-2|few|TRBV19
TGTGCCAGTACCCGAACGGAGTATGGCTACACCTTC
CASTRTEYGYTF
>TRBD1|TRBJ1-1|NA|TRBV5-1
TGCGCCAGCAGGAGCCCGGGACAGGTGAACACTGAAGCTTTCTTT
CASRSPGQVNTEAFF
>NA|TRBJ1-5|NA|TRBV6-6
TGTGCCAGCACCGTGGGCCCCAACAATCAGCCCCAGCATTTT
CASTVGPNNQPQHF
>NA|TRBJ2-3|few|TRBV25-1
TGTGCCAGCAAAGTTAACAGCTACGAGGGTACAGATACGCAGTATTTT
CASKVNSYEGTDTQYF
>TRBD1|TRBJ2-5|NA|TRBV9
TGTGCCAGCAGCATCGGGACAGGGGGGCAAGAGACCCAGTACTTC
CASSIGTGGQETQYF
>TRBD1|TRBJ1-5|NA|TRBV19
TGTGCCACCCGCCGGGACAGGCAAAACATGGGCAATCAGCCCCAGCATTTT
CATRRDRQNMGNQPQHF
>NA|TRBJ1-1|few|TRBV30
TGTGCCTGGACAGTCGTAACTGAAGCTTTCTTT
CAWTVVTEAFF
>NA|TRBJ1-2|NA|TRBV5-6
TGTGCCAGCAGCTTCGGCAGGGACTATGGCTACACCTTC
CASSFGRDYGYTF
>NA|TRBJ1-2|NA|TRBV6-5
TGTGCCAGCAGTTACGCCAACTCCGTTGGCTACACCTTC
CASSYANSVGYTF
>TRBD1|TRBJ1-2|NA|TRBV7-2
TGTGCCAGCAGCTTAGCGAGGAGGGGGCAGAGCTATGGCTACACCTTC
CASSLARRGQSYGYTF
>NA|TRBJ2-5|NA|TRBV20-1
TGCAGTGCTAGGGGGGCGGCCCAGTACTTC
CSARGAAQYF
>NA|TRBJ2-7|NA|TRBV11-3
TGTGCCAGCAGCTTACCGACAGAGGGAGGGCAGTACTTC
CASSLPTEGGQYF
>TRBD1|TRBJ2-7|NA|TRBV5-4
TGTGCCAGCAGCTTTGGGACAGGAGCCTACGAGCAGTACTTC
CASSFGTGAYEQYF
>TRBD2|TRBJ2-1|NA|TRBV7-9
TGTGCCAGCAGCCAACATGCGGGACTAGCGAGATACAATGAGCAGTTCTTC
CASSQHAGLARYNEQFF
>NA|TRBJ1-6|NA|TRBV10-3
TGTGCCATCAGTGAGTCTCCTGGGAGGGATTCACCCCTCCACTTT
CAISESPGRDSPLHF
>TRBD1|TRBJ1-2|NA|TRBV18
TGTGCCAGCTTATGGCCGGGACAGGGGGCCGAAACCTTC
CASLWPGQGAETF
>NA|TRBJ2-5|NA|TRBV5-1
TGCGCCAGCAGCTTCGGGCGGTCCGGGAACACCATTGGAGAGACCCAGTACTTC
CASSFGRSGNTIGETQYF
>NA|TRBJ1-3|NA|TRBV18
TGTGCCAGCTCACCTAACAGAAACTCTGGAAACACCATATATTTT
CASSPNRNSGNTIYF
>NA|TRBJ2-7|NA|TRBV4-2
TGTGCCAGCAGCCAAGATTCCCGGGGATTCGCCTACGAGCAGTACTTC
CASSQDSRGFAYEQYF
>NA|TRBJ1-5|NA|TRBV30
TGTGCCTGGAGTGTACGAGGGGGAGTTGGCAATCAGCCCCAGCATTTT
CAWSVRGGVGNQPQHF
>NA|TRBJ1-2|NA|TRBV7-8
TGTGCCAGCAGCTTAGCGTTCCAGGGGACGGGCTATGGCTACACCTTC
CASSLAFQGTGYGYTF
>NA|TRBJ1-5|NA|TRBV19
TGTGCCAGTAGCCCGGGACACAGCAGCAATCAGCCCCAGCATTTT
CASSPGHSSNQPQHF
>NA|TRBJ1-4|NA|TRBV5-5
TGTGCCAGCAGCTTGGGCTCTCGGGATGAAAAACTGTTTTTT
CASSLGSRDEKLFF
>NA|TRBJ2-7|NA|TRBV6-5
TGTGCCAGCAGCCTAGGGAGATTAGGCTACGAGCAGTACTTC
CASSLGRLGYEQYF
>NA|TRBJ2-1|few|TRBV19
TGTGCCAGTAGCGAAACACGCGGGGAGCAGTTCTTC
CASSETRGEQFF
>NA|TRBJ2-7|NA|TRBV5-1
TGCGCCAGCAGCTTGGGGTATACCTACGAGCAGTACTTC
CASSLGYTYEQYF
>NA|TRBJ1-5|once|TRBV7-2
TGTGCCAGCAGCCACGACAGTAGCAATCAGCCCCAGCATTTT
CASSHDSSNQPQHF
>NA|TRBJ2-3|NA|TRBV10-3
TGTGCCATCACCCACGACTATGACACAGATACGCAGTATTTT
CAITHDYDTDTQYF
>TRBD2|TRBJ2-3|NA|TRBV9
TGTGCCAGCAGCTTCGCTGGACTAGCGGGTTCCACAGATACGCAGTATTTT
CASSFAGLAGSTDTQYF
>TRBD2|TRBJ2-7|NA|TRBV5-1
TGCGCCAGCAGCTTGGCCGGGGGTAGCGGGGTAAGCGAGCAGTACTTC
CASSLAGGSGVSEQYF
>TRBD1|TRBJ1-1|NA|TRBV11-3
TGTGCCAGCAGCCAGGCCTGGACAGGGAACACTGAAGCTTTCTTT
CASSQAWTGNTEAFF
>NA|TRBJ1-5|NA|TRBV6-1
TGTGCCAGCAGTGGCCCCACGACCCAGGGCGGCAATCAGCCCCAGCATTTT
CASSGPTTQGGNQPQHF
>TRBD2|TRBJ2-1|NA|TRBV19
TGTGCCAGTAGTAGGACTAGCGGGAGGGACAATGAGCAGTTCTTC
CASSRTSGRDNEQFF
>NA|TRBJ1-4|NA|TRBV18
TGTGCCAGCCGCTTGGGACAACATGCAACTAATGAAAAACTGTTTTTT
CASRLGQHATNEKLFF
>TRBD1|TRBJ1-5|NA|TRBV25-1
TGTGCCAGCAGTGAATGGGGACAGGGGACCCCCAATCAGCCCCAGCATTTT
CASSEWGQGTPNQPQHF
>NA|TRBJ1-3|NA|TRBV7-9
TGTGCCAGCAGCTTGGACTGGGGGACATTGAACACCATATATTTT
CASSLDWGTLNTIYF
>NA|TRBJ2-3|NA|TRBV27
TGTGCCAGCAGGAACAGGGACAAAGGGGATACGCAGTATTTT
CASRNRDKGDTQYF
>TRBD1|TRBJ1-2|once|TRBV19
TGTGCCAGTAGTCTAGGACAGGGGAAAAACTATGGCTACACCTTC
CASSLGQGKNYGYTF
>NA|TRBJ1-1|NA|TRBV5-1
TGCGCCAGCAGCTCTTGGGGGGTGACAGAAGGAAAAGCTTTCTTT
CASSSWGVTEGKAFF
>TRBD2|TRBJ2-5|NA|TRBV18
TGTGCCAGCTCTAGCGGGAGGTCAGAGACCCAGTACTTC
CASSSGRSETQYF
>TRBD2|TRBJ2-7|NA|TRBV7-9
TGTGCCAGCAGCTTCTCAGGGAGGGTCGACGAGCAGTACTTC
CASSFSGRVDEQYF
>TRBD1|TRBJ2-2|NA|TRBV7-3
TGTGCCAGCAGAACCACAGGGGGCGCAGCCGGGGAGCTGTTTTTT
CASRTTGGAAGELFF
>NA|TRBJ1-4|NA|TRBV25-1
TGTGCCAGCAGTGTAGGAGTTGCTAATGAAAAACTGTTTTTT
CASSVGVANEKLFF
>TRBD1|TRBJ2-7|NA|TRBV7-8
TGTGCCAGCAGCTCGATCAACCGGGACAGGGCCCACGAGCAGTACTTC
CASSSINRDRAHEQYF